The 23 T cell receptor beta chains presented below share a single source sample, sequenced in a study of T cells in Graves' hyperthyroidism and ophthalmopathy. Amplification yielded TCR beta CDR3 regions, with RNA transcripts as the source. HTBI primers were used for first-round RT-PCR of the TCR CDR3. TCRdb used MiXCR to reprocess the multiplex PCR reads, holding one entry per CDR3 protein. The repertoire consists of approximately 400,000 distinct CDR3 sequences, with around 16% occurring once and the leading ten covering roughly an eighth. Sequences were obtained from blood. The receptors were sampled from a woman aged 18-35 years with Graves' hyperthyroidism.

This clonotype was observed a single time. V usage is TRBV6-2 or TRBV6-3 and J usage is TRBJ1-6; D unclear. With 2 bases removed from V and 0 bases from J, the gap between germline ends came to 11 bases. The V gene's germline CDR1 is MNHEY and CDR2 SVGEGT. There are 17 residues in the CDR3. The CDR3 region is CASSYGRLSSYNSPLHF. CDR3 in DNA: TGTGCCAGCAGTTACGGACGCTTGAGCTCCTATAATTCACCCCTCCACTTT.

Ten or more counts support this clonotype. Here the CDR3 reads CSARDLFLGGTAIRSPLHF. CDR3 bases: TGCAGTGCTAGAGATCTATTTCTTGGGGGCACGGCTATTAGGTCACCCCTCCACTTT. The chain uses TRBV20-1 and TRBJ1-6, with D possibly being TRBD1 (6 bases). The CDR3 loop spans 19 amino acids. Germline loops: CDR1 DFQATT, CDR2 SNEGSKA (reference sequence). Between the trimmed V and J ends, which lost 0 bases and 10 bases, there was a span of 28 bases.

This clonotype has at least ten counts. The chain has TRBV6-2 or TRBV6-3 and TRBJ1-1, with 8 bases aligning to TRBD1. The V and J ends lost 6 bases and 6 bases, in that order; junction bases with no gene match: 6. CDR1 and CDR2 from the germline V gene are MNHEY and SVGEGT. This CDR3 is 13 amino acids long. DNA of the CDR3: TGTGCCAGCAGGGATGGACAGGGACCTGAAGCTTTCTTT. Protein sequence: CASRDGQGPEAFF.

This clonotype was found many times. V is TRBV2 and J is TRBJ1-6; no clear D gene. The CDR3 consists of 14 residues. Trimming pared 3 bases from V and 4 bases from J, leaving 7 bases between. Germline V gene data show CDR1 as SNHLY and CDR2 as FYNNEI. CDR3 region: CASSEGNYNSPLHF. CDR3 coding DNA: TGTGCCAGCAGTGAGGGGAATTATAATTCACCCCTCCACTTT.

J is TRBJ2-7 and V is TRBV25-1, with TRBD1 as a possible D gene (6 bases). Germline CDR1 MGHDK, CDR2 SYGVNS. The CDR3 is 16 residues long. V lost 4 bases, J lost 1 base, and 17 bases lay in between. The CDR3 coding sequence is TGTGCCAGCAGTGCGAATCACAGGGTAGTGTCCTACGAGCAGTACTTC. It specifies CASSANHRVVSYEQYF.

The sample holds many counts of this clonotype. CDR3 in amino acids: CASSVGYSINTEAFF. The CDR3, as DNA: TGTGCCAGCAGCGTAGGGTACAGCATAAACACTGAAGCTTTCTTT. The chain has TRBV9 and TRBJ1-1; D not certain. Trimming shortened V by 0 bases and J by 2 bases, and 11 bases separated the two germline ends. Germline-derived CDR1 and CDR2 are SGDLS and YYNGEE. CDR3 size: 15 residues.

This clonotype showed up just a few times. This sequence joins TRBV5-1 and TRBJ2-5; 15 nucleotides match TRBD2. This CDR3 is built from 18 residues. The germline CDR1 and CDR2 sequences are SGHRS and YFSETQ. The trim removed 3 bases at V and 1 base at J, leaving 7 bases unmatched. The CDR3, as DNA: TGCGCCAGCAGCTCACAGGGGGGACTAGCGGGAGGCCAAGAGACCCAGTACTTC. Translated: CASSSQGGLAGGQETQYF.

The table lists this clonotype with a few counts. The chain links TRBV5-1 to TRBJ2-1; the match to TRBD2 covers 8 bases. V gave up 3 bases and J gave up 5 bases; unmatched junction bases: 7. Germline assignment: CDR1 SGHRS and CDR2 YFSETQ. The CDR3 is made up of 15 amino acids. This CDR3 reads CASSSSGRGDNEQFF. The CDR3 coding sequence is TGCGCCAGCAGCTCAAGCGGGAGAGGAGACAATGAGCAGTTCTTC.

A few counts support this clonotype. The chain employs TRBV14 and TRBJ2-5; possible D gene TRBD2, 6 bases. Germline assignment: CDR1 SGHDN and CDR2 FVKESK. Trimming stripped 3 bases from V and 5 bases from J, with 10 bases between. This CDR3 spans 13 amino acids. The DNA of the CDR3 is TGTGCCAGCAGCCAGGGAGGTCTGGAGACCCAGTACTTC. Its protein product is CASSQGGLETQYF.

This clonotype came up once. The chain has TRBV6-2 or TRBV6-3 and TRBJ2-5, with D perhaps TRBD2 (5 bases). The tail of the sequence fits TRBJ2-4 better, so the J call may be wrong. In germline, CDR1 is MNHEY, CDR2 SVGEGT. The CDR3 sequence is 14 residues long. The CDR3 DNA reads TGTGCCAGCAGTATGGACGGGAAGGGAGACATTCAGTACTTC. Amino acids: CASSMDGKGDIQYF.

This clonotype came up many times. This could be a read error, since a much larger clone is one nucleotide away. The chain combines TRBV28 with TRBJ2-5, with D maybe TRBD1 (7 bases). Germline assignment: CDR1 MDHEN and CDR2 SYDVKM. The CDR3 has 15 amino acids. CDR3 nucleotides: TGTGCCAGCAGTTTGGCCGGAGGGGGCCAAGAGACCCAGTGCTTC. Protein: CASSLAGGGQETQCF.

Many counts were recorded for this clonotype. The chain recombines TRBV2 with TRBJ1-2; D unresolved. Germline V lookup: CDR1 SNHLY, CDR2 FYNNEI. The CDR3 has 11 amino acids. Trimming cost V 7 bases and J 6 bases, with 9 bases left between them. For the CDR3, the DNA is TGTGCCAGCAACCGGAGGGATGGCTACACCTTC. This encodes CASNRRDGYTF.

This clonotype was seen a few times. The CDR3 loop reads CASSPNGLAGIGELFF. DNA for the CDR3: TGTGCCAGCTCACCAAATGGACTAGCGGGCATCGGGGAGCTGTTTTTT. The J gene is TRBJ2-2, the V gene TRBV18, with 11 bases matching TRBD2. V lost 2 bases, J lost 7 bases, and 6 bases stayed unmatched. The CDR3 spans 16 residues. Germline CDR1 is KGHSH and CDR2 is LQKENI.

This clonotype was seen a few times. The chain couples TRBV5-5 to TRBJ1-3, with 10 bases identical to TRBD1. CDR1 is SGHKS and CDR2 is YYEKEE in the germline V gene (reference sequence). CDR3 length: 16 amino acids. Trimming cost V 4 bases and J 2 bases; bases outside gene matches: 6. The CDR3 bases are TGTGCCAGCAGCCCCCGAGGACAGGGGGCTGGAAACACCATATATTTT. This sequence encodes CASSPRGQGAGNTIYF. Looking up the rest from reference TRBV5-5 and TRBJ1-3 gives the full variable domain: DAGVTQSPTHLIKTRGQQVTLRCSPISGHKSVSWYQQVLGQGPQFIFQYYEKEERGRGNFPDRFSARQFPNYSSELNVNALLLGDSALYLCASSPRGQGAGNTIYFGEGSWLTVV.

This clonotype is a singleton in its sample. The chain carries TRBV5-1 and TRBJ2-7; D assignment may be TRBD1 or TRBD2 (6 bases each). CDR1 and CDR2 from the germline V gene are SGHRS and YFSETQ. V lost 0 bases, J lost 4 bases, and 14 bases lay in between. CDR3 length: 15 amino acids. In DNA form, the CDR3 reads TGCGCCAGCAGCTTGGTGGGGGGCGCAGGGTACGAGCAGTACTTC. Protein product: CASSLVGGAGYEQYF. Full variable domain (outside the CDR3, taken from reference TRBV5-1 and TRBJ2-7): KAGVTQTPRYLIKTRGQQVTLSCSPISGHRSVSWYQQTPGQGLQFLFEYFSETQRNKGNFPGRFSGRQFSNSRSEMNVSTLELGDSALYLCASSLVGGAGYEQYFGPGTRLTVT.

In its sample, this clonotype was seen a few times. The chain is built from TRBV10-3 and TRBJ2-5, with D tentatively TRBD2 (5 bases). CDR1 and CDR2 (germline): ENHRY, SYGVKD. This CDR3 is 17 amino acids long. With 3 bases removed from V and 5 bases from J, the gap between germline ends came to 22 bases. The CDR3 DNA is TGTGCCATCAGTGACCTCGACGGTACCAACCGAGGGGAGACCCAGTACTTC. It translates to CAISDLDGTNRGETQYF.

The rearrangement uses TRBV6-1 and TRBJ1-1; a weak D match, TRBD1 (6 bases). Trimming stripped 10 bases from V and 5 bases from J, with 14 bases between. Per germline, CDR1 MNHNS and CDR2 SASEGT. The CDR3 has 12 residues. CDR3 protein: CATAIGGTEAFF. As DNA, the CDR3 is TGTGCCACCGCCATAGGGGGAACTGAAGCTTTCTTT.

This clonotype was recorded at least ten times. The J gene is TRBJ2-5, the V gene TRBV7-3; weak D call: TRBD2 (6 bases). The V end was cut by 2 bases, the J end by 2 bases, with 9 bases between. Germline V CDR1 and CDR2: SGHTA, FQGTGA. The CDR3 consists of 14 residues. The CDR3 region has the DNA TGTGCCAGCAGCTTAGATGGGGGGCAAGAGACCCAGTACTTC. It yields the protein CASSLDGGQETQYF.

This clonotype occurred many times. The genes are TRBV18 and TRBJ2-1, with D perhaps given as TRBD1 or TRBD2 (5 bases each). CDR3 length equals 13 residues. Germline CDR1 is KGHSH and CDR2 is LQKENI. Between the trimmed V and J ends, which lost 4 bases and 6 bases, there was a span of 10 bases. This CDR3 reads CASSRGTLNEQFF. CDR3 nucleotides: TGTGCCAGCTCACGAGGGACCCTCAATGAGCAGTTCTTC.

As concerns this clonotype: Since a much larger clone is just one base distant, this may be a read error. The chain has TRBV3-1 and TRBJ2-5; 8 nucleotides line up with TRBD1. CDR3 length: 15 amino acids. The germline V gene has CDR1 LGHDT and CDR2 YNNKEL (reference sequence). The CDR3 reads CASSQDRVRQEAQYF. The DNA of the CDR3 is TGTGCCAGCAGCCAGGACAGGGTACGTCAAGAGGCCCAGTACTTC.

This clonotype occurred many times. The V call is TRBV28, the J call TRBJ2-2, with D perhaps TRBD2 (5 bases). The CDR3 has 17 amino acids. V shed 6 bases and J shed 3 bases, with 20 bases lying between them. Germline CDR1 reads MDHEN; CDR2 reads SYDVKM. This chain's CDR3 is CASRRGRWERYTGELFF. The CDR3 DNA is TGTGCCAGCAGACGTGGGCGATGGGAGCGGTACACCGGGGAGCTGTTTTTT.

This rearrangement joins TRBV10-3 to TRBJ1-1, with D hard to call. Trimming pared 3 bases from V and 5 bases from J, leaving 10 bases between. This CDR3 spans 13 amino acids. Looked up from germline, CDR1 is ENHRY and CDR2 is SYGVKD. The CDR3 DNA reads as TGTGCCATCAGTGAACCGAGGTTAACTGAAGCTTTCTTT. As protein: CAISEPRLTEAFF.

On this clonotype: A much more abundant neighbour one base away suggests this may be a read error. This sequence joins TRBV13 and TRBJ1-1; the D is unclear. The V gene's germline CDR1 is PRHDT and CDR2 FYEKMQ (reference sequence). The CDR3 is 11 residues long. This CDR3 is CASSSPGQALF. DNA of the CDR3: TGTGCCAGCAGCTCACCCGGGCAAGCTCTCTTT.